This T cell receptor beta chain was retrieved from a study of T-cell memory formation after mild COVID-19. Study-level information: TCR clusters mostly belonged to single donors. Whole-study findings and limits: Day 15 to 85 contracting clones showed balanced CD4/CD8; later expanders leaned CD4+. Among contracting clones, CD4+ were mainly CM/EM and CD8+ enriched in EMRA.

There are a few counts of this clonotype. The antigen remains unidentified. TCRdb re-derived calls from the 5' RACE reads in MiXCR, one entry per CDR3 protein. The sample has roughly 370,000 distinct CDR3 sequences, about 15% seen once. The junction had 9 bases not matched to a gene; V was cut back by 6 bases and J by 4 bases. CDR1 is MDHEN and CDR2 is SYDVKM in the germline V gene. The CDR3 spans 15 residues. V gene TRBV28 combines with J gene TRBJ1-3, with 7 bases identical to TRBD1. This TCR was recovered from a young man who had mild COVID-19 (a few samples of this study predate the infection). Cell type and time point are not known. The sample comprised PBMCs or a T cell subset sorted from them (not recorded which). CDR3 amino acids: CASSSTGSGGNTIYF. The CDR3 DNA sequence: TGTGCCAGCAGCTCGACAGGGTCGGGCGGAAACACCATATATTTT.